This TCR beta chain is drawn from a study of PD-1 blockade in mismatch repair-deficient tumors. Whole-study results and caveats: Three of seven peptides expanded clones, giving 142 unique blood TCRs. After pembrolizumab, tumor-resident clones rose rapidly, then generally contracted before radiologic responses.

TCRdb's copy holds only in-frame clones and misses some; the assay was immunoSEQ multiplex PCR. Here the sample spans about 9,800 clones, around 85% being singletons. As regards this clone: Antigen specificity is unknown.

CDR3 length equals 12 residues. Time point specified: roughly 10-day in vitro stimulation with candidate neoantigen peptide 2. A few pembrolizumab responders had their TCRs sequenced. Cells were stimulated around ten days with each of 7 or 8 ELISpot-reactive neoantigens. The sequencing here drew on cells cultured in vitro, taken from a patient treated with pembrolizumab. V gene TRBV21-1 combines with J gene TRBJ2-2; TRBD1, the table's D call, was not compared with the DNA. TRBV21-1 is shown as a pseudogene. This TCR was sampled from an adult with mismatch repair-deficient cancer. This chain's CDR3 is CASNQGSGELFF. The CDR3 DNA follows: TGTGCCAGCAACCAGGGTTCCGGGGAGCTGTTTTTT.